The 12 T cell receptor beta chains reported below all come from one sample, sequenced in a study of T cells in Graves' hyperthyroidism and ophthalmopathy. RNA transcripts yielded amplified TCR beta CDR3 regions. HTBI primers were used for first-round RT-PCR of the TCR CDR3. One entry per CDR3 protein, called by TCRdb with MiXCR from the multiplex PCR reads. The sample lists just over 550,000 distinct CDR3 sequences; 46% were seen once. The sequenced sample was peripheral blood or thyroid tissue (not recorded which). The receptors here all came from a woman aged 18-30 years with Graves' hyperthyroidism.

The sample holds a few counts of this clonotype. A single base separates this from a much larger clone, so it may be a read error. V is TRBV10-3 and J is TRBJ1-5, with unresolved D. Germline CDR1 and CDR2: ENHRY and SYGVKD. V gave up 2 bases and J gave up 1 base, with 3 bases separating them. This CDR3 has 13 residues. CDR3 sequence reads: CAISEDSNQPQHF. For the CDR3, the DNA is TGTGCCATCAGTGAGGACAGCAATCAGCCCCAGCATTTT.

This clonotype showed up many times. Germline is not matched at one junction end, which may reflect a read error. This chain connects TRBV7-7 to TRBJ2-2; D is unresolved. Germline V gene lookup returns CDR1 SSHAT and CDR2 FNYEAQ (reference sequence). The CDR3 covers 13 residues. The CDR3 DNA sequence: TGTGCTAGCAGCTTCCCTAACACCGGGGAGCTGTTTTTT. This encodes CASSFPNTGELFF.

The chain links TRBV19 to TRBJ1-5, with D maybe TRBD1 (5 bases). V was pared by 5 bases and J by 7 bases, with 15 bases between. The CDR3 is 14 residues long. In germline, CDR1 is LNHDA, CDR2 SQIVND (reference sequence). This chain's CDR3 is CASSLPGHDQPQHF. In nucleotides, the CDR3 is TGTGCCAGTAGTTTGCCAGGACACGACCAGCCCCAGCATTTT.

This clonotype was observed a handful of times. The chain is built from TRBV7-2 and TRBJ1-1; no firm D call. The germline V gene encodes CDR1 SGHTA and CDR2 FQGNSA. The CDR3 extends over 13 amino acids. Trimming shortened V by 4 bases and J by 11 bases, and 17 bases separated the two germline ends. The CDR3 region is CASSSGRVDVAFF. Here the CDR3 DNA reads TGTGCCAGCAGCTCAGGTCGGGTTGACGTGGCTTTCTTT.

The chain joins TRBV5-1 to TRBJ1-3; D ambiguous. V gave up 2 bases and J gave up 0 bases, with 6 bases separating them. Germline V gene data show CDR1 as SGHRS and CDR2 as YFSETQ. The CDR3 has 14 residues. CDR3 in DNA: TGCGCCAGCAGCTTCGGCGACTCTGGAAACACCATATATTTT. Translation gives CASSFGDSGNTIYF.

The chain links TRBV20-1 to TRBJ1-2; no clear D. Per germline, CDR1 DFQATT and CDR2 SNEGSKA (reference sequence). Trimming removed 3 bases at V and 3 bases at J, with 14 bases between. CDR3 length equals 14 residues. In DNA form, the CDR3 reads TGCAGTGCTAGGAGCCAGCCTCTGGACTATGGCTACACCTTC. Encoded protein: CSARSQPLDYGYTF.

This chain connects TRBV29-1 to TRBJ2-7; 7 bases map to TRBD1. The assigned J gene may be wrong: the sequence end matches TRBJ2-1 better. The CDR3 is 11 residues long. The germline V gene has CDR1 SQVTM and CDR2 ANQGSEA. This CDR3 reads CSVPWTGEQFF. In DNA, the CDR3 is TGCAGCGTTCCCTGGACAGGCGAGCAGTTCTTC.

As DNA, the CDR3 is TGCAGCGCAAGTGGGGATGGGGAGACCCAGTACTTC. Translating gives CSASGDGETQYF. J is TRBJ2-5 and V is TRBV29-1; D uncertain. The CDR3 runs 12 residues. V shed 7 bases and J shed 5 bases, with 14 bases lying between them. The germline V gene has CDR1 SQVTM and CDR2 ANQGSEA.

This sequence joins TRBV12-3 or TRBV12-4 and TRBJ1-5; TRBD1 might be the D (6 bases). The CDR3 sequence is 16 residues long. V was shortened by 6 bases and J by 0 bases, with 15 bases between the two germline ends. This chain's CDR3 is CASSVDRRDSNQPQHF. CDR3 sequence (DNA): TGTGCCAGCAGCGTTGACAGGAGAGATAGCAATCAGCCCCAGCATTTT.

The chain has TRBV20-1 and TRBJ2-7; 7 bases map to TRBD2. V shed 4 bases, J shed 2 bases, and the junction held 5 bases outside the gene matches. The length of the CDR3 is 13 residues. The V gene's germline CDR1 is DFQATT and CDR2 SNEGSKA (reference sequence). In nucleotides, the CDR3 is TGCAGTGCTACAAGCAGCGGGGCCTACGAGCAGTACTTC. As protein: CSATSSGAYEQYF.

The chain combines TRBV2 with TRBJ1-2; 7 nucleotides align to TRBD1. Trimming took 5 bases from V and 6 from J; bases not matched to a gene: 9. Germline V gene lookup returns CDR1 SNHLY and CDR2 FYNNEI. This CDR3 is 14 amino acids long. The CDR3 spells CASSINKGADGYTF. In DNA, the CDR3 is TGTGCCAGCAGTATTAATAAGGGGGCAGATGGCTACACCTTC.

This clonotype has only a few counts. J is TRBJ2-7 and V is TRBV11-2; weak D call: TRBD2 (6 bases). Germline values: CDR1 SGHAT, CDR2 FQNNGV. The CDR3 totals 14 residues. V shed 5 bases and J shed 6 bases, with 17 bases lying between them. CDR3 region: CASSRGLGEGEQYF. In DNA form, the CDR3 reads TGTGCCAGCAGCCGGGGACTGGGCGAAGGCGAGCAGTACTTC.